What follows is one T cell receptor (beta chain) and its context. The antigen remains undetermined. From germline, CDR1 is SGHTA and CDR2 FQGTGA. The CDR3 has 13 amino acids. The germline V and J ends were trimmed by 5 bases and 4 bases, with 11 bases remaining between them. The PCR used 60 Vbeta and 13 Jbeta primers. The assay was immunoSEQ multiplex PCR, and TCRdb's table has in-frame clones only and misses some. The data contain about 140,000 clones, 70% to 85% of them singletons. This entry comes from a study of cytomegalovirus exposure and HLA in healthy donors. Points from the study as a whole: The only immune exposure information that was available was CMV serostatus. Previous analysis showed most TCR beta V segments were productive about 87% or about 30% of the time. Rare sequences made up most TCRs, while some public TCRs were found in many donors.

The sequencing input was PBMCs. This chain uses TRBV7-3 with TRBJ1-2; D possibly corresponds to TRBD1 (5 bases). The receptor was isolated from a woman aged 40 to 50 in good health and CMV-seronegative. CDR3 region: CASSPRQSYGYTF. The CDR3, as DNA: TGTGCCAGCAGCCCGAGACAGTCCTATGGCTACACCTTC.